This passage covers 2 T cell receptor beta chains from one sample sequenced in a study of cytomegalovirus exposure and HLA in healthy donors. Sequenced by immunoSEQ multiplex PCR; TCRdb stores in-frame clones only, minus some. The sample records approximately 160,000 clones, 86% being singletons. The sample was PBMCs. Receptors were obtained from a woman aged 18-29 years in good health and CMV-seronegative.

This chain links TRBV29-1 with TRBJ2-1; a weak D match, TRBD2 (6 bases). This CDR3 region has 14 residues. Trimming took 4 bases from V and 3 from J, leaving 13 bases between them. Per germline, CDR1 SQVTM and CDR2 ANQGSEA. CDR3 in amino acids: CSVAGLPFYNEQFF. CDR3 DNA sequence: TGCAGCGTTGCGGGACTTCCGTTCTACAATGAGCAGTTCTTC.

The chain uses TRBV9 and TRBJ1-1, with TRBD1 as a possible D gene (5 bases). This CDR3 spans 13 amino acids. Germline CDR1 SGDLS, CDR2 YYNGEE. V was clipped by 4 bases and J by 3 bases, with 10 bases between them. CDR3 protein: CASSRGRDTEAFF. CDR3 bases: TGTGCCAGCAGCAGGGGTAGGGACACTGAAGCTTTCTTT.